The 8 T cell receptor beta chains below were found in one sample sequenced in a study of identical twins. Each CDR3 protein gets one entry after TCRdb re-called the 5' RACE reads with MiXCR. The sample has about 690,000 distinct CDR3 sequences, 5.5% to 6.5% seen once. The specimen sequenced was naive T cells sorted from blood. The receptors were sampled from a man aged 18-30 years in good health.

This clonotype was seen only a few times. This rearrangement joins TRBV20-1 to TRBJ2-7; TRBD1 matches at 7 bases. The length of the CDR3 is 14 residues. V trimming: 3 bases; J trimming: 6 bases; junction bases outside the gene matches: 11. The germline V gene has CDR1 DFQATT and CDR2 SNEGSKA (reference sequence). In DNA, the CDR3 is TGCAGTGCTAGCCGCTTCCGGGGACAGCTCGAGCAGTACTTC. Encoded protein: CSASRFRGQLEQYF.

This clonotype was recorded at least ten times. This sequence joins TRBV10-1 and TRBJ2-3; possibly TRBD2 for D (5 bases). CDR1 WNHNN and CDR2 SYGVQD come from the germline V gene (reference sequence). The V gene lost 3 bases and the J gene lost 6 bases, with 16 bases spanning the gap. This CDR3 has 15 residues. The CDR3 is CASSELGSGGDTQYF. The CDR3 DNA reads TGCGCCAGCAGTGAACTCGGGTCTGGCGGGGATACGCAGTATTTT.

The chain combines TRBV9 with TRBJ2-1, with 9 bases aligning to TRBD2. The ends lost 7 bases at V and 0 bases at J; junction bases unmatched: 11. The CDR3 loop spans 17 amino acids. Germline CDR1 is SGDLS and CDR2 is YYNGEE. CDR3 region: CASRLAGLQSSYNEQFF. As DNA, the CDR3 is TGTGCCAGCCGGCTAGCGGGATTACAAAGCTCCTACAATGAGCAGTTCTTC.

The rearrangement joins TRBV5-1 to TRBJ1-2, with D unclear. CDR1 is SGHRS and CDR2 is YFSETQ in the germline V gene. The CDR3 covers 14 residues. V was pared by 1 base and J by 5 bases, with 12 bases between. CDR3: CASSLWRVGYGYTF. CDR3 DNA sequence: TGCGCCAGCAGCTTGTGGAGGGTAGGGTATGGCTACACCTTC.

This clonotype occurred many times. CDR3 nucleotide sequence: TGTGCCTGGGAGGACAGGGGTAATTCACCCCTCCACTTT. Translated, it gives CAWEDRGNSPLHF. V usage is TRBV30 and J usage is TRBJ1-6; 9 nucleotides match TRBD1. Germline CDR1 and CDR2: GTSNPN and SVGIG (reference sequence). The CDR3 has 13 amino acids. Trimming removed 5 bases from V and 6 bases from J; junction bases left unmatched: 2.

The chain couples TRBV4-2 to TRBJ1-1; 8 nucleotides agree with TRBD1. CDR1 and CDR2 from the germline V gene are LGHNA and YNFKEQ. This CDR3 contains 16 residues. The trim removed 3 bases at V and 0 bases at J, leaving 6 bases unmatched. The CDR3 DNA is TGTGCCAGCAGCCAGGAATGGACAGGGATGAACACTGAAGCTTTCTTT. This translates into CASSQEWTGMNTEAFF.

V and J are TRBV28 and TRBJ2-3, with 13 bases that match TRBD2. CDR1 is MDHEN, CDR2 SYDVKM, per germline. V shed 5 bases, J shed 4 bases, and the junction held 6 bases outside the gene matches. The CDR3 covers 16 residues. As DNA, the CDR3 is TGTGCCAGCAGTCCGGGAGGACTAGCGGGAGCAGATACGCAGTATTTT. It translates to CASSPGGLAGADTQYF.

This clonotype turned up a few times. The rearrangement links TRBV11-3 to TRBJ2-3; D is unclear. The V end lost 5 bases, the J end lost 6 bases, and 9 bases lay between the germline ends. The CDR3 contains 12 residues. The V gene's germline CDR1 is SGHNT and CDR2 YENEEA. CDR3 sequence reads: CASSGFQDTQYF. CDR3 bases: TGTGCCAGCAGCGGATTCCAGGATACGCAGTATTTT.